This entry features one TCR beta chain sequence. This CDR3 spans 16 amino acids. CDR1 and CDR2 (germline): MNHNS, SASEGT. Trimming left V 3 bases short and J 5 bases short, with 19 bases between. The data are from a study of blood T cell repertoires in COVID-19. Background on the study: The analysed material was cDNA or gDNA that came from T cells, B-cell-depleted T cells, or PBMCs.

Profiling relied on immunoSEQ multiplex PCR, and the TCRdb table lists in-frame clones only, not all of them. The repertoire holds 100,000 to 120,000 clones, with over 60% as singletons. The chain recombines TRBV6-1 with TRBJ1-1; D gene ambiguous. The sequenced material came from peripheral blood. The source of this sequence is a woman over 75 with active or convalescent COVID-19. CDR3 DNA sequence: TGTGCCAGCAGTGAGAGTTGGCGGGTTAGATATACTGAAGCTTTCTTT. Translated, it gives CASSESWRVRYTEAFF.